The present entry profiles one T cell receptor (beta chain) with its context. As yet, its antigen is unknown. This entry is derived from a study of response to subunit inactivated influenza vaccine. TCRdb reprocessed the RT-PCR reads via MiXCR and lists one record per CDR3 protein. The data contain almost 600,000 distinct CDR3 sequences, around 13% of them singletons. Broader study findings: The authors proposed limited new T cell recruitment per seasonal influenza vaccination.

The length of the CDR3 is 17 residues. Trimming removed 1 base from V and 1 base from J, with 17 bases in between. Germline lookup yields CDR1 LGHDT and CDR2 YNNKEL (reference sequence). The chain carries TRBV3-1 and TRBJ2-7; possibly TRBD2 for D (5 bases). The material was PBMCs from blood, obtained 11 to 12 days after vaccination. The receptor was isolated from a man aged 45 to 65 who received an inactivated influenza vaccine. The chain's CDR3 is CASSQGWNGMGSYEQYF. CDR3 DNA: TGTGCCAGCAGCCAAGGATGGAACGGGATGGGGTCCTACGAGCAGTACTTC.